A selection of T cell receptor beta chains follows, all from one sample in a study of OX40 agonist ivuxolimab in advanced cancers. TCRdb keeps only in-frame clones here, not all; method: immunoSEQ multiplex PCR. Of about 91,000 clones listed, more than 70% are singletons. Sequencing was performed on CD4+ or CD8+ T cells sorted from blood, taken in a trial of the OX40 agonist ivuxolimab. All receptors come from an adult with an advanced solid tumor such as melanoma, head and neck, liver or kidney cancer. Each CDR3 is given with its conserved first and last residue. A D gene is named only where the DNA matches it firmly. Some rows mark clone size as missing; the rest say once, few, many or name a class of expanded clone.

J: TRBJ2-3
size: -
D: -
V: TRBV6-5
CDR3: CASSSLTVDSDTQYF
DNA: TGTGCCAGCAGTTCCTTGACAGTTGATTCAGATACGCAGTATTTT

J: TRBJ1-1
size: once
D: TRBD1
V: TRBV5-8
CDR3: CASSVDRGGTEAFF
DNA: TGTGCCAGCAGCGTAGACAGGGGCGGCACTGAAGCTTTCTTT

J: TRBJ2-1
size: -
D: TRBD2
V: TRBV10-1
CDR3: CASSRLAGGPLNEQFF
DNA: TGCGCCAGCAGTCGGCTAGCGGGGGGGCCTCTAAATGAGCAGTTCTTC

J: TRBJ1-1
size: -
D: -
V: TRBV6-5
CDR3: CASDNGFRDTEAFF
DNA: TGTGCCAGCGATAACGGCTTCAGGGACACTGAAGCTTTCTTT

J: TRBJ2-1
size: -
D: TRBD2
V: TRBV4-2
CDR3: CASSQDLAWSGGNNEQFF
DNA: TGTGCCAGCAGCCAAGATTTGGCTTGGAGCGGGGGAAACAATGAGCAGTTCTTC

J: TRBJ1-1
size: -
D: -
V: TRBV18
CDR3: CASSPVEGGNTEAFF
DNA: TGTGCCAGCTCACCCGTAGAGGGGGGAAACACTGAAGCTTTCTTT

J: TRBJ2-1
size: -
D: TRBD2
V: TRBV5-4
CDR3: CASSLAGGARNEQFF
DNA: TGTGCCAGCAGCTTGGCCGGGGGGGCTCGTAATGAGCAGTTCTTC

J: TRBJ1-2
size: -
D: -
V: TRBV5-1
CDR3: CASSSDPHSGYTF
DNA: TGCGCCAGCAGCTCGGACCCTCACAGCGGCTACACCTTC

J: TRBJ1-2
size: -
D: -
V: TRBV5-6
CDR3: CASSFPDVYYGYTF
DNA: TGTGCCAGCAGCTTCCCGGACGTCTACTATGGCTACACCTTC

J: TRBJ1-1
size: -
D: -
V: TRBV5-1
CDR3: CASSLEWGGSEAFF
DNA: TGCGCCAGCAGCCTCGAGTGGGGGGGCTCTGAAGCTTTCTTT

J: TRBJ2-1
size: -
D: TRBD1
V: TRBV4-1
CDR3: CASSQVGTGIDEQFF
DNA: TGCGCCAGCAGCCAGGTCGGGACAGGGATCGATGAGCAGTTCTTC

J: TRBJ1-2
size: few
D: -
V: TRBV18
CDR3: CASSPMTQNYGYTF
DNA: TGTGCCAGCTCACCAATGACGCAGAACTATGGCTACACCTTC

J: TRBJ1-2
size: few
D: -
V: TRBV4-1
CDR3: CASSQARNSYGYTF
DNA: TGCGCCAGCAGCCAAGCCCGGAACTCGTATGGCTACACCTTC

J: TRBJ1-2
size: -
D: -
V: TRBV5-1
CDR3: CASSLGGGANYGYTF
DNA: TGCGCCAGCAGCTTGGGCGGCGGAGCTAACTATGGCTACACCTTC

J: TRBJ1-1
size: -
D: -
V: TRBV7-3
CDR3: CASSRVGGDTEAFF
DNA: TGTGCCAGCAGTCGTGTGGGGGGCGACACTGAAGCTTTCTTT

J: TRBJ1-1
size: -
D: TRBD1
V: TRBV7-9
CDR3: CASSLVRSGGTEAFF
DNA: TGTGCCAGCAGCTTAGTTCGGTCAGGGGGGACTGAAGCTTTCTTT

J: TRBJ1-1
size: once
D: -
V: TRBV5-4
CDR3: CASSLGAQGRNTEAFF
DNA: TGTGCCAGCAGCTTGGGAGCACAGGGAAGGAACACTGAAGCTTTCTTT

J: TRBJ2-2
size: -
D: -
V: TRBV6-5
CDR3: CASSRDRPNTGELFF
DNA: TGTGCCAGCAGTCGCGACCGTCCGAACACCGGGGAGCTGTTTTTT

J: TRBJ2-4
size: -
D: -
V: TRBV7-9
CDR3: CASAGGQNIQYF
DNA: TGTGCCAGCGCTGGGGGGCAGAACATTCAGTACTTC

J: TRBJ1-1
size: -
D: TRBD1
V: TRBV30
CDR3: CACSPNRGTIGVNTEAFF
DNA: TGTGCCTGCTCTCCTAACAGGGGGACAATTGGGGTGAACACTGAAGCTTTCTTT

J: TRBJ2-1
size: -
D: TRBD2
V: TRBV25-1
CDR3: CASSAIAGGPYNEQFF
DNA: TGTGCCAGCAGTGCAATAGCGGGGGGACCATACAATGAGCAGTTCTTC

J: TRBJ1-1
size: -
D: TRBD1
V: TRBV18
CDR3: CASSPGQGENAFF
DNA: TGTGCCAGCTCACCGGGACAGGGGGAGAACGCTTTCTTT

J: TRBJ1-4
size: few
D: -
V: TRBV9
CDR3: CASSVDGAPNEKLFF
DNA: TGTGCCAGCAGCGTAGATGGGGCTCCCAATGAAAAACTGTTTTTT

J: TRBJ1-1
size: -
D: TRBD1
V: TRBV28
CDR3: CASSSYLTGGTEAFF
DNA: TGTGCCAGCAGTTCTTACTTGACAGGGGGCACTGAAGCTTTCTTT

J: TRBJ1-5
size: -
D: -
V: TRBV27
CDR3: CASSLRGGQEQPQHF
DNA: TGTGCCAGCAGTTTAAGAGGAGGGCAGGAACAGCCCCAGCATTTT

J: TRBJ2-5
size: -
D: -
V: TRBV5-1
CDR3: CASSLQPGSQETQYF
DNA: TGCGCCAGCAGCTTACAACCGGGATCGCAAGAGACCCAGTACTTC

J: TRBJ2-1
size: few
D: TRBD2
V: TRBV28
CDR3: CASSLAVSGRGDEQFF
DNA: TGTGCCAGCAGTTTAGCAGTTAGCGGGAGGGGGGATGAGCAGTTCTTC

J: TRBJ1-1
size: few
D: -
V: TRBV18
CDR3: CATSPGMNTEAFF
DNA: TGTGCCACTTCCCCAGGGATGAACACTGAAGCTTTCTTT

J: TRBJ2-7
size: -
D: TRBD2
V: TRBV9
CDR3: CASSPQPTSGAGYEQYF
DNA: TGTGCCAGCAGCCCTCAACCGACTAGCGGGGCGGGCTACGAGCAGTACTTC

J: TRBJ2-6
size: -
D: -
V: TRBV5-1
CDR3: CASSLEGRGANVLTF
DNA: TGCGCCAGCAGCTTGGAGGGGCGCGGGGCCAACGTCCTGACTTTC

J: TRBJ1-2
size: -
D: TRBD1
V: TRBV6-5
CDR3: CASRPGQGWYGYTF
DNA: TGTGCCAGCAGGCCGGGACAGGGCTGGTATGGCTACACCTTC

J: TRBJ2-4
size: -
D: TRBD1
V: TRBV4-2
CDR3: CASSQTRTGTNIQYF
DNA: TGTGCCAGCAGCCAAACCCGGACAGGGACAAACATTCAGTACTTC

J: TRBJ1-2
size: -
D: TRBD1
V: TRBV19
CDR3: CASTSPGQGKYGYTF
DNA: TGTGCCAGTACCTCCCCCGGACAGGGGAAATATGGCTACACCTTC

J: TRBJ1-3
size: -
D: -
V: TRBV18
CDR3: CASSPTDWNTIYF
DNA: TGTGCCAGCTCACCCACCGACTGGAACACCATATATTTT

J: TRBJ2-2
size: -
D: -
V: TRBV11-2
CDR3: CASSQGANTGELFF
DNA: TGTGCCAGCAGCCAAGGGGCGAACACCGGGGAGCTGTTTTTT

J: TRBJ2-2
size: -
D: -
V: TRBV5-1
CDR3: CASSSGLGNTGELFF
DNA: TGCGCCAGCAGCTCGGGGTTAGGGAACACCGGGGAGCTGTTTTTT

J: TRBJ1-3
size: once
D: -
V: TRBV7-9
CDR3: CASSFPDINSGNTIYF
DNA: TGTGCCAGCAGCTTCCCGGACATAAACTCTGGAAACACCATATATTTT

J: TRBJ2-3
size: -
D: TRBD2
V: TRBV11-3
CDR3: CASSLGVAGDTQYF
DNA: TGTGCCAGCAGCTTAGGTGTAGCGGGAGATACGCAGTATTTT

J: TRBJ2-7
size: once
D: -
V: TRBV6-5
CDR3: CASSTGDREQYF
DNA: TGTGCCAGTTCCACTGGGGACCGCGAGCAGTACTTC

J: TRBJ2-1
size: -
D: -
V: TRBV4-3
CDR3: CASSRIFGTEGNEQFF
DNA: TGCGCCAGCAGCCGCATCTTCGGGACGGAAGGAAATGAGCAGTTCTTC

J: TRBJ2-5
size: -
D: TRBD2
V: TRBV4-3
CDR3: CASSQVLAGGQGGETQYF
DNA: TGCGCCAGCAGCCAAGTACTAGCGGGAGGCCAGGGAGGTGAGACCCAGTACTTC

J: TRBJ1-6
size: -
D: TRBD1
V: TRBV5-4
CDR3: CASSLSTGGTFGSPLHF
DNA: TGTGCCAGCAGCTTGTCAACAGGGGGCACATTCGGTTCACCCCTCCACTTT

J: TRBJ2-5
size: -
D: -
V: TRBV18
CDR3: CASSPGGYRGETQYF
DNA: TGTGCCAGCTCACCGGGGGGCTACAGAGGAGAGACCCAGTACTTC

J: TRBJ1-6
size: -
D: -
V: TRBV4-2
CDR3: CASSQETLNSPLHF
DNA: TGTGCCAGCAGCCAAGAAACACTTAATTCACCCCTCCACTTT

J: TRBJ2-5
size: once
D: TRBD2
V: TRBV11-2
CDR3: CASTLLAWGETQYF
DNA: TGTGCCAGCACACTACTAGCGTGGGGGGAGACCCAGTACTTC

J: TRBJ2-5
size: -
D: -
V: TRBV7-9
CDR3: CASSPPFRSGETQYF
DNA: TGTGCCAGCAGCCCGCCGTTTCGGAGTGGAGAGACCCAGTACTTC

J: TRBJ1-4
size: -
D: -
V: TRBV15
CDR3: CATSRGHLAFNEKLFF
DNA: TGTGCCACCAGCAGAGGGCACCTGGCCTTTAATGAAAAACTGTTTTTT

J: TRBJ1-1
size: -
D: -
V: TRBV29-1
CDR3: CSVDSRGLDTEAFF
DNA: TGCAGCGTTGACTCCCGGGGTTTGGACACTGAAGCTTTCTTT

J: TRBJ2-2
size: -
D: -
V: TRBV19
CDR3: CASSIDLGGPGELFF
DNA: TGTGCCAGTAGTATAGATTTGGGGGGCCCCGGGGAGCTGTTTTTT